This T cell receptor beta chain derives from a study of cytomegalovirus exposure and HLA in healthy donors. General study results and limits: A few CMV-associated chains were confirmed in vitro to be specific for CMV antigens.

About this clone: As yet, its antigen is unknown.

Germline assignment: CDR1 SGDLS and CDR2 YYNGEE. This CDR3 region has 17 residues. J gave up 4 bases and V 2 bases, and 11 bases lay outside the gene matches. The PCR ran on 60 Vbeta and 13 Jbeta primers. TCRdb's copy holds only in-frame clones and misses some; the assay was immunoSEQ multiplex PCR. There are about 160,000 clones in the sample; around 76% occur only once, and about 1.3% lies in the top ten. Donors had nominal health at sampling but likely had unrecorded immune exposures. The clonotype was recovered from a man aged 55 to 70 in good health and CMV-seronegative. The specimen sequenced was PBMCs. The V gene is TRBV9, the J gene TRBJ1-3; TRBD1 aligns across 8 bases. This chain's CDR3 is CASSVGTGIGIGNTIYF. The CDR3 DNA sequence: TGTGCCAGCAGCGTGGGGACAGGAATCGGGATAGGAAACACCATATATTTT. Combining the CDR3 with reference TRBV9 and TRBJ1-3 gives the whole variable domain DSGVTQTPKHLITATGQRVTLRCSPRSGDLSVYWYQQSLDQGLQFLIQYYNGEERAKGNILERFSAQQFPDLHSELNLSSLELGDSALYFCASSVGTGIGIGNTIYFGEGSWLTVV.